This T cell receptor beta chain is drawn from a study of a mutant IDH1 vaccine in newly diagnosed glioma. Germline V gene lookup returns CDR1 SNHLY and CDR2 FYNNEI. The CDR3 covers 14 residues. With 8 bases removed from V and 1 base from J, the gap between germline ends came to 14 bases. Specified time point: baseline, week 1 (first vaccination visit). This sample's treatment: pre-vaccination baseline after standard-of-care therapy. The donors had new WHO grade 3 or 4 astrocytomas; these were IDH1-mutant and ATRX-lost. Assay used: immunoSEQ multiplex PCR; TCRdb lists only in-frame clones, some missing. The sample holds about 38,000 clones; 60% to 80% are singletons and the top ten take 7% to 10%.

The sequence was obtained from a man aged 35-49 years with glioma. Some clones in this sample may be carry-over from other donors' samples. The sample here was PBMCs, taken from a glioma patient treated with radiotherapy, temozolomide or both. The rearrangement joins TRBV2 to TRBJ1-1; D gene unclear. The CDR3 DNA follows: TGTGCCAGCGGCGAAAGTCAGAGGAACACTGAAGCTTTCTTT. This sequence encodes CASGESQRNTEAFF.